This T cell receptor (beta chain) was sequenced for a study of identical twins. V shed 6 bases and J 2 bases; nucleotides not matched to a gene: 4. The CDR3 is 14 amino acids. Template switching (which added a universal primer site) was used, and cDNA carried unique molecular identifiers. TCRdb called the 5' RACE reads again in MiXCR, with one record for every CDR3 protein. The table includes 200,000 to 250,000 distinct CDR3 sequences, about 10% detected once. General study points: Twin pairs' shared out-of-frame alpha sequences were enriched in low generation probability. Clonotypes of the beta chain that were abundant in cord blood carried fewer insertions (memory repertoires showed none).

The table lists this clonotype with many counts. The antigen remains undetermined. Sequenced material: memory T cells sorted from blood. V and J are TRBV12-3 or TRBV12-4 and TRBJ2-7; TRBD1 matches 10 bases. The receptor comes from a man aged 50 to 59 in good health. CDR3 region: CASRSGTGAYEQYF. Here the CDR3 DNA reads TGTGCCAGCAGATCAGGGACAGGGGCCTACGAGCAGTACTTC.